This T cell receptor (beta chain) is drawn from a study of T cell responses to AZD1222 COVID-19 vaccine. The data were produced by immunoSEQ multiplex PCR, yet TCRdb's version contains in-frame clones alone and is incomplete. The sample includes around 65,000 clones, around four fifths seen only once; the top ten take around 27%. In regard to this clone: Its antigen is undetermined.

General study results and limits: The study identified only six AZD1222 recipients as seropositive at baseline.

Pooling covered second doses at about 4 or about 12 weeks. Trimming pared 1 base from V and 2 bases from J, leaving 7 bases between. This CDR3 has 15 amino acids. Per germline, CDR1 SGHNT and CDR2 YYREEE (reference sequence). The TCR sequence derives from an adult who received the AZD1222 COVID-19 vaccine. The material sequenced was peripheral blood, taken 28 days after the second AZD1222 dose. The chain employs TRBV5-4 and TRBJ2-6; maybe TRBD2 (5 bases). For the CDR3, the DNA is TGTGCCAGCAGCTTGCGGGGTGCTGGGGCCAACGTCCTGACTTTC. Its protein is CASSLRGAGANVLTF.